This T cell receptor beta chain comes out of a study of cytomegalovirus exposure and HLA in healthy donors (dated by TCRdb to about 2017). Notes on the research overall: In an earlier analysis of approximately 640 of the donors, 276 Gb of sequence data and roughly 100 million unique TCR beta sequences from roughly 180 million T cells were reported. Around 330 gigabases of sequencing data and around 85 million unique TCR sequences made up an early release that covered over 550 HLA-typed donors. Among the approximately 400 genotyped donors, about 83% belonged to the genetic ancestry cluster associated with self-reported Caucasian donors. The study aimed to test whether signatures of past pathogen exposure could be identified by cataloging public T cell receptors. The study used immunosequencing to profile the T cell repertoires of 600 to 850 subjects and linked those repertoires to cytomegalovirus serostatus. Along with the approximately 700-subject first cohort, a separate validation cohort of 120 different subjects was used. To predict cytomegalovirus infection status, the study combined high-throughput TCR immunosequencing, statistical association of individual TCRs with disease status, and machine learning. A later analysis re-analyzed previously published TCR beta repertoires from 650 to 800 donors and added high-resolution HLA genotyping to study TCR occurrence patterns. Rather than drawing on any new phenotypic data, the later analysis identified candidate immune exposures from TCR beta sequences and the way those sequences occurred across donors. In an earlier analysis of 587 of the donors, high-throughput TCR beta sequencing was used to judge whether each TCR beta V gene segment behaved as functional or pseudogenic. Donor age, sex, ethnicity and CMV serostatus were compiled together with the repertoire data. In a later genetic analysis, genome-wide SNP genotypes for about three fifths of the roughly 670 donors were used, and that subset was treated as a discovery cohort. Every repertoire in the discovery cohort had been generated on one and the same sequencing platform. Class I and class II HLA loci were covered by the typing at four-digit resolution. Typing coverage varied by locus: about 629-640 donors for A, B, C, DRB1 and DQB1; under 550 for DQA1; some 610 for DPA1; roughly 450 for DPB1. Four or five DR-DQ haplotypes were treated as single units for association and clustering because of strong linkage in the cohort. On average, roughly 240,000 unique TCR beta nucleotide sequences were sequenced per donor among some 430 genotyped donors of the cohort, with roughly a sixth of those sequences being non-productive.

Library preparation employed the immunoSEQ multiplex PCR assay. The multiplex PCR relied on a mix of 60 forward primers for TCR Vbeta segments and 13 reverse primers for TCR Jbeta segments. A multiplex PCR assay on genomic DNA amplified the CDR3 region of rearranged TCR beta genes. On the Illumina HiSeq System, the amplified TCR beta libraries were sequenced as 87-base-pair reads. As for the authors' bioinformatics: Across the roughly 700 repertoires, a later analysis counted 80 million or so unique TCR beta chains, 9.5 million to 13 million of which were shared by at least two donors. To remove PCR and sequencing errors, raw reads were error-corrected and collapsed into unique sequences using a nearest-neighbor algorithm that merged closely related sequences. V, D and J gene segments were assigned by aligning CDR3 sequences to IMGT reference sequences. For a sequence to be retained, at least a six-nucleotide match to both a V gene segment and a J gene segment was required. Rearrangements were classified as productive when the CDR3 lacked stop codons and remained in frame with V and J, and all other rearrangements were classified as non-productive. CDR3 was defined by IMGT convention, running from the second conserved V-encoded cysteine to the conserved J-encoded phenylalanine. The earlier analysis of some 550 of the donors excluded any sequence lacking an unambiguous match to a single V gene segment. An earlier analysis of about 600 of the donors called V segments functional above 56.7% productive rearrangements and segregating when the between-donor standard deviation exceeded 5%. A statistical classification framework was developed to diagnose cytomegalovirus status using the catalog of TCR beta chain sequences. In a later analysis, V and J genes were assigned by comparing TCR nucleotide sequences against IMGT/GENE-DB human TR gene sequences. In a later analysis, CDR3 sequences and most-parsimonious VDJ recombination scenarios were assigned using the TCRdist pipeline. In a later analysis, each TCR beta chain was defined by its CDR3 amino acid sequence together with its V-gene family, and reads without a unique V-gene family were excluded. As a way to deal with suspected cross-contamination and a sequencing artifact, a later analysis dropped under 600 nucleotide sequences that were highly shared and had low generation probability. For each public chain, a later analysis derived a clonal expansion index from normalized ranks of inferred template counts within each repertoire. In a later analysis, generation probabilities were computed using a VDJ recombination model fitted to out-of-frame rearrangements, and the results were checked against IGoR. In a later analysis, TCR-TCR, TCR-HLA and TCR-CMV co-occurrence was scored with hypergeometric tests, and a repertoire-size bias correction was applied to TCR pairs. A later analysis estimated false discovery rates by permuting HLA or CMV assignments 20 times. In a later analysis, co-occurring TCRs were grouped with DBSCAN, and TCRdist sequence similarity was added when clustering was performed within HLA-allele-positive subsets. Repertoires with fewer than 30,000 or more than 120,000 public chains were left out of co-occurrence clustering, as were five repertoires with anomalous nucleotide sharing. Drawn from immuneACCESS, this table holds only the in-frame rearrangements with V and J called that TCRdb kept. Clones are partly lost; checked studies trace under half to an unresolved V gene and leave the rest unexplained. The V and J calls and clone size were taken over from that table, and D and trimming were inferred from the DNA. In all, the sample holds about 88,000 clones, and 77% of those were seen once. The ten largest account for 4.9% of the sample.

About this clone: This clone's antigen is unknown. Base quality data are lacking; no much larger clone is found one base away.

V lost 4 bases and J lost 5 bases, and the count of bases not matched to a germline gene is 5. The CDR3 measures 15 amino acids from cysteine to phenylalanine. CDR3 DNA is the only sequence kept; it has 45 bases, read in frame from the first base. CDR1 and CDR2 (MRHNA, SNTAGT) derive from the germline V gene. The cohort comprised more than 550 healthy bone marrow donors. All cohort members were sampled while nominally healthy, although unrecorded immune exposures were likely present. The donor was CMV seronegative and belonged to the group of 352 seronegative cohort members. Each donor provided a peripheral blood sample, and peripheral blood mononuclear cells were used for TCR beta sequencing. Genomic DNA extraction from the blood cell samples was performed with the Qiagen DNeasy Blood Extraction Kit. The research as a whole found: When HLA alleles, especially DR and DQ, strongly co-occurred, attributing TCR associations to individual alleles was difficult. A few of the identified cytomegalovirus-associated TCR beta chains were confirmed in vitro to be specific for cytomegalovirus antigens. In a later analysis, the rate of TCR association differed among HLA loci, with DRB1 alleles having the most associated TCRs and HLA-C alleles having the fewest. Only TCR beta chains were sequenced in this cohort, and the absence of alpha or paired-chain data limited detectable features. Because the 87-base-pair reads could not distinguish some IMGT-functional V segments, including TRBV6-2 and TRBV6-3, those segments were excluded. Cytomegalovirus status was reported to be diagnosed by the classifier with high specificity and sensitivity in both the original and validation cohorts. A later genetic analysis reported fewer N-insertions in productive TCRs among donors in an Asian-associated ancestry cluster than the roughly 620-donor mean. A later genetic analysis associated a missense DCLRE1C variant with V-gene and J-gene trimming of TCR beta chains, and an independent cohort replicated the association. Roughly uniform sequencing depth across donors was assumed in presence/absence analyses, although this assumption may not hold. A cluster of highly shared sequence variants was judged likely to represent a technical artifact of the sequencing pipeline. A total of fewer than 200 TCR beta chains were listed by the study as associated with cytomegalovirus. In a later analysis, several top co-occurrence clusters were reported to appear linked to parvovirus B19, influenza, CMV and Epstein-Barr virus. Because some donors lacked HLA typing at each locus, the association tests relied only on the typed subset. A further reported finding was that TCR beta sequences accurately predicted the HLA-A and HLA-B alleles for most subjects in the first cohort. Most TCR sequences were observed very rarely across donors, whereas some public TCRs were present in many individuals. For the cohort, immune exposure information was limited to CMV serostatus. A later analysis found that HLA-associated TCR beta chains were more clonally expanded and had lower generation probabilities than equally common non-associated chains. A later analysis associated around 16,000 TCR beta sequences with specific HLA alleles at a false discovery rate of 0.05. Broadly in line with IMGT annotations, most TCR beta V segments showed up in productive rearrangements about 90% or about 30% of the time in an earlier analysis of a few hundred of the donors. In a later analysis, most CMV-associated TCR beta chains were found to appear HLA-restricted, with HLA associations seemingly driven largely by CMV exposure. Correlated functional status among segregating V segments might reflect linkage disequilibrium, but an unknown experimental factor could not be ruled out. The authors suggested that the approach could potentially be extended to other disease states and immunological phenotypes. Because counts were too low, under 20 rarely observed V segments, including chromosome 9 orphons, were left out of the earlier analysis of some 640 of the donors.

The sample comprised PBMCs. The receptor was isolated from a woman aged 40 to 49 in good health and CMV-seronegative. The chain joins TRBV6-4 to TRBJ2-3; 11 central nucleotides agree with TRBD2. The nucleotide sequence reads TGTGCCAGCAGTGTACTAGCGGGGGAGGAAGATACGCAGTATTTT. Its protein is CASSVLAGEEDTQYF.